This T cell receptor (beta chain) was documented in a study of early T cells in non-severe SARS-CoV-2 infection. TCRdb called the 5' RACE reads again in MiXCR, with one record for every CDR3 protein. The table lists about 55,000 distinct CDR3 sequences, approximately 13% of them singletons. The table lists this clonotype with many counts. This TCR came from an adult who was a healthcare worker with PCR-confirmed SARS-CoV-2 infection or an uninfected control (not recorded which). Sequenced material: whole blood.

The CDR3 DNA reads TGCGCCAGCAGCTTGGCCGGGCACGGGATGGATTCACCCCTCCACTTT. As protein: CASSLAGHGMDSPLHF. The chain recombines TRBV5-1 with TRBJ1-6; the D is unclear. CDR3 length: 16 amino acids. V was cut by 0 bases and J by 8 bases, with 15 bases left in between. Germline assignment: CDR1 SGHRS and CDR2 YFSETQ.